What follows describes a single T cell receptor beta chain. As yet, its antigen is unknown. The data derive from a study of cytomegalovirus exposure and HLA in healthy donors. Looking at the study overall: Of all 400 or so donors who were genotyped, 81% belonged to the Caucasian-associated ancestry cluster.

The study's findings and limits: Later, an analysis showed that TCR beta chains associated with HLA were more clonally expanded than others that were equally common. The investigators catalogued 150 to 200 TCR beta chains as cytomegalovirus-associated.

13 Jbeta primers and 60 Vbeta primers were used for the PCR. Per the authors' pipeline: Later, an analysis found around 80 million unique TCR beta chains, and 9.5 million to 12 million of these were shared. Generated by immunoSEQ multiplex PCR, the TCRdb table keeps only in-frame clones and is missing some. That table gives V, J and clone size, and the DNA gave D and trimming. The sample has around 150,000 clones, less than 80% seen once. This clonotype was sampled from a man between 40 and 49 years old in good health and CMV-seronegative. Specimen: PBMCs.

The CDR3 spells CASGVGVAENQPQHF. The CDR3 DNA reads as TGTGCCAGCGGGGTCGGGGTGGCAGAAAATCAGCCCCAGCATTTT. The chain combines TRBV19 with TRBJ1-5; no clear D gene. Germline CDR1 reads LNHDA; CDR2 reads SQIVND (reference sequence). V gave up 9 bases and J gave up 4 bases, with 19 bases separating them. The CDR3 has 15 amino acids.